Each of the 20 T cell receptor beta chains below was sequenced from the same sample in a study of cytomegalovirus exposure and HLA in healthy donors listed by TCRdb under 2017. The method was the immunoSEQ multiplex PCR assay. For the multiplex PCR, a mixture combining 60 forward primers for TCR Vbeta segments and 13 reverse primers for TCR Jbeta segments was used. Imported from immuneACCESS, the table was reduced by TCRdb to in-frame sequences with V and J called. These copies leave out some clones; in studies compared against another copy, an unresolved V gene accounts for under half, and the cause of the remainder is not known. This sample has 90,000 to 130,000 clones in its table, and about two thirds of those were observed once. The leading ten clones occupy approximately 9% of the sample. Sequences were obtained from PBMCs. The receptors come from a man aged 30 to 45 in good health and CMV-seropositive.

The chain carries TRBV18 and TRBJ2-7; D possibly corresponds to TRBD1 (6 bases). The ends were cut back, 3 bases at V and 2 bases at J, with 14 bases in the middle. Germline CDR1 and CDR2: KGHSH and LQKENI. The CDR3 has 15 amino acids. CDR3 sequence (DNA): TGTGCCAGCTCACCGGGGGCAGTCCGAACCTACGAGCAGTACGTC. This encodes CASSPGAVRTYEQYV.

J is TRBJ2-2 and V is TRBV27, with TRBD2 matching 13 bases. CDR1 is MNHEY and CDR2 is SMNVEV in the germline V gene (reference sequence). The CDR3 is 17 residues long. V was pared by 8 bases and J by 4 bases, with 10 bases of the junction left unmatched. The CDR3 nucleotides are TGTGCCAGCGGCCAAGGACTAGCGGGAGTCGGCACCGGGGAGCTGTTTTTT. Its translation: CASGQGLAGVGTGELFF.

The rearrangement links TRBV28 to TRBJ1-5; tentatively, D is TRBD1 (6 bases). This CDR3 comprises 14 residues. Trimming pared 8 bases from V and 1 base from J, leaving 12 bases between. The germline V gene encodes CDR1 MDHEN and CDR2 SYDVKM. CDR3 DNA: TGTGCCAGCCTTGACAGGAGGAGCAATCAGCCCCAGCATTTT. Translation: CASLDRRSNQPQHF.

The genes are TRBV4-3 and TRBJ2-2; 7 bases map to TRBD2. The V gene's germline CDR1 is LGHNA and CDR2 YSLEER. The CDR3 has 15 amino acids. Unmatched junction bases numbered 12, after V lost 7 bases and J lost 7 bases. DNA for the CDR3: TGCGCCAGCACCCCAGAGCAGCGGGATGGCGGGGAGCTGTTTTTT. Translated: CASTPEQRDGGELFF.

Written as DNA, the CDR3 is TGTGCCTCCTCAGGACAGGTCAACTACGAGCAGTACGTC. This sequence encodes CASSGQVNYEQYV. The chain uses TRBV11-3 and TRBJ2-7; TRBD1 matches 7 bases. The CDR3 has 13 amino acids. CDR1 SGHNT and CDR2 YENEEA come from the germline V gene. Unmatched junction bases numbered 10, after V lost 11 bases and J lost 3 bases.

This chain links TRBV19 with TRBJ2-2; TRBD2 is a possible D gene (6 bases). This CDR3 spans 15 amino acids. CDR1 is LNHDA, CDR2 SQIVND, per germline (reference sequence). The germline V and J ends were trimmed by 6 bases and 8 bases, with 19 bases remaining between them. In DNA form, the CDR3 reads TGTGCCAGTAGCGTTAGCGGTAACACTTGGGGGGAGCTGTTTTTT. Translation: CASSVSGNTWGELFF.

This clone has just a few counts. At one end the junction does not follow the germline gene, possibly because of a read error. V usage is TRBV7-9 and J usage is TRBJ1-1; no clear D. Germline V gives CDR1 SEHNR, CDR2 FQNEAQ (reference sequence). The CDR3 loop spans 14 amino acids. The CDR3 DNA follows: TGTGCCAGCAGCTTAGATCTCCAGAACGCTGAAGCTTTCTTT. It translates to CASSLDLQNAEAFF. The whole variable domain, remainder taken from reference TRBV7-9 and TRBJ1-1, is DTGVSQNPRHKITKRGQNVTFRCDPISEHNRLYWYRQTLGQGPEFLTYFQNEAQLEKSRLLSDRFSAERPKGSFSTLEIQRTEQGDSAMYLCASSLDLQNAEAFFGQGTRLTVV.

This chain connects TRBV7-2 to TRBJ2-3; TRBD2 might be the D (5 bases). Trimming removed 4 bases from V and 2 bases from J, with 13 bases in between. Germline V gene lookup returns CDR1 SGHTA and CDR2 FQGNSA. The CDR3 is 15 residues long. In DNA form, the CDR3 reads TGTGCCAGCAGCTCGAGTGAGGGTGACACAGATACGCAGTATTTT. This translates into CASSSSEGDTDTQYF.

In its sample, this clone was seen a few times. The chain has TRBV14 and TRBJ1-3, with TRBD1 as a possible D gene (5 bases). There are 16 residues in the CDR3. Trimming removed 5 bases at V and 0 bases at J, with 14 bases between. CDR1 and CDR2 from the germline V gene are SGHDN and FVKESK. The CDR3 sequence: CASSKLGAASGNTIYF. As DNA, the CDR3 is TGTGCCAGCAGCAAGCTTGGGGCAGCCTCTGGAAACACCATATATTTT. The full variable domain, with the rest looked up from reference TRBV14 and TRBJ1-3, is EAGVTQFPSHSVIEKGQTVTLRCDPISGHDNLYWYRRVMGKEIKFLLHFVKESKQDESGMPNNRFLAERTGGTYSTLKVQPAELEDSGVYFCASSKLGAASGNTIYFGEGSWLTVV.

This clone was detected a few times. The rearrangement links TRBV21-1 to TRBJ2-3; TRBD2 reflects the table's D call only, with no check against the DNA. TRBV21-1 is marked as a pseudogene. The CDR3 is 17 residues long. The CDR3 reads CASSKGGTSGSTDTQYF. The DNA for the CDR3 is TGTGCCAGCAGCAAAGGGGGGACTAGCGGGAGCACAGATACGCAGTATTTT.

V is TRBV10-1 and J is TRBJ2-5, with TRBD2 matching over 10 bases. V trimming: 4 bases; J trimming: 5 bases; junction bases outside the gene matches: 1. Germline V CDR1 and CDR2: WNHNN, SYGVQD (reference sequence). The CDR3 contains 13 residues. The CDR3 is CASSAAGGETQYF. CDR3 DNA: TGCGCCAGCAGTGCAGCGGGGGGGGAGACCCAGTACTTC.

This clone was counted only a few times. V and J are TRBV5-1 and TRBJ2-3; TRBD2 agrees at 12 bases. The CDR3 is made up of 18 amino acids. The trim removed 0 bases at V and 3 bases at J, leaving 8 bases unmatched. Per germline, CDR1 SGHRS and CDR2 YFSETQ. Written as DNA, the CDR3 is TGCGCCAGCAGCTTGGCTCCTAGCGGGAGGGCTAGTACAGATACGCAGTATTTT. Its protein is CASSLAPSGRASTDTQYF. Drawing the rest from reference TRBV5-1 and TRBJ2-3, the complete variable domain is KAGVTQTPRYLIKTRGQQVTLSCSPISGHRSVSWYQQTPGQGLQFLFEYFSETQRNKGNFPGRFSGRQFSNSRSEMNVSTLELGDSALYLCASSLAPSGRASTDTQYFGPGTRLTVL.

The CDR3 DNA sequence: TGTGCCAGCTTGGACATACTGAACACTGAAGCTTTCTTT. Amino acid sequence: CASLDILNTEAFF. This chain joins TRBV6-6 and TRBJ1-1; D perhaps matches TRBD1 (5 bases). This CDR3 comprises 13 residues. The germline CDR1 and CDR2 sequences are MNHNY and SVGAGI (reference sequence). The V end was cut by 8 bases, the J end by 0 bases, with 10 bases between.

The V call is TRBV5-1, the J call TRBJ1-2; 7 bases align to TRBD1. Trimming took 4 bases from V and 3 from J; bases not matched to a gene: 6. This CDR3 region has 14 residues. CDR1 is SGHRS and CDR2 is YFSETQ in the germline V gene. CDR3 residues: CASSPLDRDYGYTF. The CDR3 DNA follows: TGCGCCAGCAGCCCCCTAGACAGGGACTATGGCTACACCTTC. Combining the CDR3 with reference TRBV5-1 and TRBJ1-2 gives the whole variable domain KAGVTQTPRYLIKTRGQQVTLSCSPISGHRSVSWYQQTPGQGLQFLFEYFSETQRNKGNFPGRFSGRQFSNSRSEMNVSTLELGDSALYLCASSPLDRDYGYTFGSGTRLTVV.

This clone was recorded a few times. Compared with germline, one end of the junction differs, possibly owing to a read error. The chain employs TRBV7-7 and TRBJ1-5; D unclear. The CDR3 spans 16 residues. CDR1 and CDR2 (germline): SSHAT, FNYEAQ (reference sequence). The CDR3 protein is CASSLGRSYSNQPQHF. The CDR3 DNA is TGTGCTAGCAGCTTAGGTCGGAGTTATAGCAATCAGCCCCAGCATTTT.

This clone was counted a few times. The rearrangement uses TRBV27 and TRBJ2-1, with 7 bases that match TRBD1. This CDR3 has 15 amino acids. The V segment lost 6 bases and the J segment 4 bases; nucleotides outside the gene matches: 9. Germline V CDR1 and CDR2: MNHEY, SMNVEV (reference sequence). Written as DNA, the CDR3 is TGTGCCAGCAGGGGCCCGGGACAGAATTACAATGAGCAGTTCTTC. It encodes CASRGPGQNYNEQFF.

This clone showed up just once. The CDR3 DNA sequence: TGTGCCAGCAGTTCTGGGGACAGGGATCGCAATGAGCAGTTCTTC. Amino acid sequence: CASSSGDRDRNEQFF. The rearrangement links TRBV28 to TRBJ2-1; 9 bases fit TRBD1. Germline V gene lookup returns CDR1 MDHEN and CDR2 SYDVKM. V shed 4 bases, J shed 6 bases, and the junction held 7 bases outside the gene matches. There are 15 residues in the CDR3.

This clone was detected a few times. The genes are TRBV4-1 and TRBJ2-5, with 13 bases that match TRBD2. The end of the DNA aligns better with TRBJ2-7, so the J call may be wrong. This CDR3 has 14 amino acids. The germline CDR1 and CDR2 sequences are MGHRA and YSYEKL. This CDR3 reads CASSRLAGGNEQYF. For the CDR3, the DNA is TGCGCCAGCAGCAGACTAGCGGGGGGAAACGAGCAGTACTTC.

This chain uses TRBV5-4 with TRBJ1-5; tentative D call: TRBD1 (6 bases). Per germline, CDR1 SGHNT and CDR2 YYREEE (reference sequence). V was shortened by 4 bases and J by 6 bases, with 11 bases between the two germline ends. This CDR3 is built from 13 residues. CDR3 amino acids: CASSTGTLQPQHF. The CDR3 DNA reads TGTGCCAGCAGCACTGGGACACTTCAGCCCCAGCATTTT.

This chain connects TRBV4-1 to TRBJ1-2; a possible D gene is TRBD1 (6 bases). There are 14 residues in the CDR3. Deletions cut 3 bases from V and 4 bases from J, with 12 bases between. The germline V gene encodes CDR1 MGHRA and CDR2 YSYEKL. The CDR3, as DNA: TGCGCCAGCAGCCACGACAGGAGCACCTATGGCTACACCTTC. This translates into CASSHDRSTYGYTF.